This entry lists 30 T cell receptor beta chains sequenced from one sample in a study of T-cell reconstitution after alpha-beta-depleted transplantation in children. Unique molecular identifiers were incorporated when the TCRbeta library was constructed. TCRdb fed the PCR reads into MiXCR, producing one record per CDR3 protein. The sample yields approximately 400,000 distinct CDR3 sequences, roughly 11% seen once. This specimen was PBMCs from the stem cell graft donor, taken from the stem cell graft. The receptors here all came from a human donor who donated a stem cell graft to a child with acute myeloid leukemia.

This clonotype has just a few counts. V usage is TRBV11-1 and J usage is TRBJ2-7; 12 bases are a match to TRBD2. The CDR3 runs to 18 residues. Trimming took 4 bases from V and 2 from J; bases not matched to a gene: 12. CDR1 and CDR2 (germline): SGHAT, FQDESV (reference sequence). As DNA, the CDR3 is TGTGCCAGCAGCTACCCACGCCTAGCGGGAGGGAGGACCTACGAGCAGTACTTC. The encoded protein is CASSYPRLAGGRTYEQYF.

This clonotype was picked up many times. J is TRBJ2-1 and V is TRBV11-2; 13 nucleotides align to TRBD2. This CDR3 comprises 17 residues. CDR1 and CDR2 (germline): SGHAT, FQNNGV. V shed 5 bases, J shed 1 base, and the junction held 5 bases outside the gene matches. The CDR3 reads CASSPRTSGSSYNEQFF. CDR3 sequence (DNA): TGTGCCAGCAGCCCACGGACTAGCGGGAGTTCCTACAATGAGCAGTTCTTC.

The chain couples TRBV3-1 to TRBJ2-5; the D is unclear. CDR1 is LGHDT and CDR2 is YNNKEL in the germline V gene (reference sequence). V was cut by 7 bases and J by 1 base, with 13 bases left in between. The CDR3 is 14 amino acids. CDR3 nucleotide sequence: TGTGCCAGCAACCCGGACGGAATCCAAGAGACCCAGTACTTC. This encodes CASNPDGIQETQYF.

The table lists this clonotype with a few counts. The chain employs TRBV2 and TRBJ2-2; 11 positions match TRBD2. V lost 10 bases, J lost 2 bases, and 6 bases stayed unmatched. This CDR3 comprises 15 residues. Germline-derived CDR1 and CDR2 are SNHLY and FYNNEI. CDR3 in amino acids: CATLGTSGNTGELFF. Written as DNA, the CDR3 is TGTGCCACCCTCGGGACTAGCGGTAACACCGGGGAGCTGTTTTTT. Together with reference TRBV2 and TRBJ2-2, the CDR3 gives the full variable domain: EPEVTQTPSHQVTQMGQEVILRCVPISNHLYFYWYRQILGQKVEFLVSFYNNEISEKSEIFDDQFSVERPDGSNFTLKIRSTKLEDSAMYFCATLGTSGNTGELFFGEGSRLTVL.

This clonotype occurred many times. The rearrangement joins TRBV29-1 to TRBJ1-4; weak D call: TRBD1 (5 bases). Germline CDR1 is SQVTM and CDR2 is ANQGSEA. The CDR3 is made up of 13 amino acids. Trimming took 7 bases from V and 10 from J, leaving 19 bases between them. CDR3 protein: CSALSGEGVKLFF. CDR3 in DNA: TGCAGCGCCCTATCTGGAGAAGGGGTAAAACTGTTTTTT.

This clonotype was detected only a few times. A much more abundant neighbour one base away suggests this may be a read error. J is TRBJ2-3 and V is TRBV20-1; D unresolved. The CDR3 is 11 amino acids. The germline V gene encodes CDR1 DFQATT and CDR2 SNEGSKA (reference sequence). Between the trimmed V and J ends, which lost 3 bases and 0 bases, there was a span of 1 base. CDR3 loop: CSASSTDTQYF. CDR3 DNA sequence: TGCAGTGCTAGTAGCACAGATACGCAGTATTTT.

This clonotype has just a few counts. The chain uses TRBV12-3 or TRBV12-4 and TRBJ2-7, with D possibly matching TRBD1 (5 bases). The CDR3 has 13 amino acids. V lost 0 bases and J 2 bases, leaving 5 bases between the germline ends. CDR3 nucleotide sequence: TGTGCCAGCAGTTTAGCAGGGGCCTACGAGCAGTACGTC. Its protein is CASSLAGAYEQYV.

In this sample, this clonotype turned up many times. J is TRBJ2-3 and V is TRBV15, with a weak D call TRBD1 (5 bases). This CDR3 region has 15 residues. The V gene's germline CDR1 is LNHNV and CDR2 YYDKDF (reference sequence). Trimming pared 1 base from V and 5 bases from J, leaving 13 bases between. CDR3 sequence: CATSRAGQRGDTQYF. The CDR3 nucleotides are TGTGCCACCAGCAGAGCAGGGCAGCGTGGAGATACGCAGTATTTT.

The genes are TRBV3-1 and TRBJ2-3, with 8 positions matching TRBD2. This CDR3 spans 17 amino acids. V shed 0 bases, J shed 2 bases, and the junction held 7 bases outside the gene matches. The germline CDR1 and CDR2 sequences are LGHDT and YNNKEL (reference sequence). CDR3 bases: TGTGCCAGCAGCCAAGATTTTATAGCGGGGTACACAGATACGCAGTATTTT. The encoded protein is CASSQDFIAGYTDTQYF.

This clonotype was seen ten or more times. The V gene is TRBV7-9, the J gene TRBJ1-5; the D is unclear. Germline V CDR1 and CDR2: SEHNR, FQNEAQ (reference sequence). The V and J ends lost 2 bases and 7 bases respectively, with 9 bases between them. The CDR3 length is 13 residues. CDR3 in amino acids: CASSLIEGQPQHF. CDR3 nucleotides: TGTGCCAGCAGCTTAATTGAGGGACAGCCCCAGCATTTT. Based on the CDR3 plus reference TRBV7-9 and TRBJ1-5, the full variable domain is DTGVSQNPRHKITKRGQNVTFRCDPISEHNRLYWYRQTLGQGPEFLTYFQNEAQLEKSRLLSDRFSAERPKGSFSTLEIQRTEQGDSAMYLCASSLIEGQPQHFGDGTRLSIL.

The rearrangement links TRBV7-3 to TRBJ2-5, with D possibly TRBD2 on 6 matching bases. This CDR3 contains 15 residues. Per the germline V gene, CDR1 is SGHTA and CDR2 is FQGTGA. V gave up 5 bases and J gave up 4 bases, with 17 bases separating them. DNA for the CDR3: TGTGCCAGCAGCCGACTAGTGGGAGGTCTAGAGACCCAGTACTTC. Translated: CASSRLVGGLETQYF.

This clonotype was picked up a small number of times. The CDR3 bases are TGTGCCAGCAGTTGGGGCTTCGGGTACAATGAGCAGTTCTTC. It is translated as CASSWGFGYNEQFF. V usage is TRBV27 and J usage is TRBJ2-1; tentatively, D is TRBD1 (5 bases). V was pared by 4 bases and J by 4 bases, with 11 bases between. Germline V gives CDR1 MNHEY, CDR2 SMNVEV (reference sequence). CDR3 length: 14 residues.

V usage is TRBV7-9 and J usage is TRBJ2-4, with D perhaps TRBD1 (6 bases). Germline V CDR1 and CDR2: SEHNR, FQNEAQ (reference sequence). The CDR3 runs to 12 residues. The V end lost 2 bases, the J end lost 13 bases, and 12 bases lay between the germline ends. CDR3: CASSLPTGIQYF. CDR3 nucleotide sequence: TGTGCCAGCAGCTTACCGACAGGAATCCAGTACTTC.

This clonotype was recorded a few times. This chain joins TRBV10-3 and TRBJ2-7, with 11 bases fitting TRBD2. V lost 10 bases and J lost 3; bases outside the gene matches: 11. The CDR3 runs to 15 residues. The V gene's germline CDR1 is ENHRY and CDR2 SYGVKD. The CDR3 nucleotides read TGTGCCACATCTTTAGCGGGAGGGACAGACTACGAGCAGTACTTC. The encoded protein is CATSLAGGTDYEQYF.

This clonotype was counted only a few times. The chain couples TRBV11-3 to TRBJ2-1; TRBD2 is a possible D gene (6 bases). The CDR3 covers 14 residues. Between the trimmed V and J ends, which lost 5 bases and 1 base, there was a span of 9 bases. Germline CDR1 SGHNT, CDR2 YENEEA. This chain's CDR3 is CASSDRGSYNEQFF. CDR3 bases: TGTGCCAGCAGCGACCGGGGGTCCTACAATGAGCAGTTCTTC. Combining the CDR3 with reference TRBV11-3 and TRBJ2-1 gives the whole variable domain EAGVVQSPRYKIIEKKQPVAFWCNPISGHNTLYWYLQNLGQGPELLIRYENEEAVDDSQLPKDRFSAERLKGVDSTLKIQPAELGDSAVYLCASSDRGSYNEQFFGPGTRLTVL.

In its sample, this clonotype was seen a few times. The chain couples TRBV9 to TRBJ1-4, with unresolved D. The germline CDR1 and CDR2 sequences are SGDLS and YYNGEE. This CDR3 is 15 amino acids long. V was cut by 0 bases and J by 5 bases, with 11 bases left in between. CDR3 DNA: TGTGCCAGCAGCGTAGGTCTTCAGATGAATGAAAAACTGTTTTTT. Amino acid sequence: CASSVGLQMNEKLFF.

The rearrangement links TRBV6-5 to TRBJ2-6, with TRBD2 as a possible D gene (6 bases). CDR3 length: 15 amino acids. Germline CDR1 is MNHEY and CDR2 is SVGAGI. Trimming removed 2 bases from V and 3 bases from J, with 8 bases in between. Here the CDR3 reads CASSYRGGGANVLTF. Here the CDR3 DNA reads TGTGCCAGCAGTTACAGGGGAGGTGGGGCCAACGTCCTGACTTTC.

This clonotype has only a few counts. The chain has TRBV6-5 and TRBJ2-1; a possible D gene is TRBD2 (6 bases). The ends were cut back, 4 bases at V and 3 bases at J, with 13 bases in the middle. CDR3 length: 15 residues. Germline V gene lookup returns CDR1 MNHEY and CDR2 SVGAGI. Here the CDR3 reads CASSSPGLSYNEQFF. The DNA of the CDR3 is TGTGCCAGCAGTTCACCGGGACTGAGCTACAATGAGCAGTTCTTC.

This clonotype was counted between two and nine times. The rearrangement joins TRBV6-5 to TRBJ2-7, with 7 positions matching TRBD1. The ends lost 0 bases at V and 6 bases at J; junction bases unmatched: 2. CDR1 and CDR2 (germline): MNHEY, SVGAGI. The CDR3 is made up of 13 amino acids. The CDR3 DNA follows: TGTGCCAGCAGTTACTCGACAGGGACCGAGCAGTACGTC. Translated: CASSYSTGTEQYV.

The rearrangement links TRBV6-6 to TRBJ2-1; 7 nucleotides line up with TRBD2. CDR1 is MNHNY, CDR2 SVGAGI, per germline (reference sequence). The V and J ends lost 7 bases and 9 bases, in that order; junction bases with no gene match: 3. The CDR3 sequence is 11 residues long. CDR3 DNA: TGTGCCAGCAATAGCGGGCGTGAGCAGTTCTTC. It translates to CASNSGREQFF.

This clonotype came up many times. The chain carries TRBV20-1 and TRBJ2-3, with D possibly TRBD2 on 7 matching bases. Germline-derived CDR1 and CDR2 are DFQATT and SNEGSKA (reference sequence). The CDR3 loop spans 15 amino acids. The DNA for the CDR3 is TGCAGCGCCGCTACGGAGGGGGGGCCTCGGGATACGCAGTATTTT. Its translation: CSAATEGGPRDTQYF.

This clonotype was detected a few times. The chain couples TRBV20-1 to TRBJ2-3; D is undetermined. Trimming removed 3 bases from V and 6 bases from J, with 13 bases in between. Germline assignment: CDR1 DFQATT and CDR2 SNEGSKA (reference sequence). This CDR3 has 13 amino acids. For the CDR3, the DNA is TGCAGTGCTAGCGTTTCGACAAAGGATACGCAGTATTTT. Its protein product is CSASVSTKDTQYF.

The CDR3 region is CASSLSGEDSPLHF. For the CDR3, the DNA is TGCGCCAGCAGCTTGTCAGGGGAGGATTCACCCCTCCACTTT. The rearrangement links TRBV5-1 to TRBJ1-6; D might be TRBD1 (6 bases). The CDR3 length is 14 residues. Trimming stripped 1 base from V and 8 bases from J, with 10 bases between. Looked up from germline, CDR1 is SGHRS and CDR2 is YFSETQ.

The rearrangement uses TRBV7-8 and TRBJ1-5; D gene ambiguous. CDR1 is SGHVS, CDR2 FQNEAQ, per germline. Trimming left V 1 base short and J 1 base short, with 17 bases between. The CDR3 runs to 18 residues. The CDR3 reads CASSLVVSGRRSNQPQHF. For the CDR3, the DNA is TGTGCCAGCAGCTTAGTAGTCTCGGGAAGGAGAAGCAATCAGCCCCAGCATTTT.

This sequence joins TRBV18 and TRBJ2-1, with D possibly being TRBD1 or TRBD2 (5 bases each). This CDR3 is built from 15 residues. The V gene lost 6 bases and the J gene lost 5 bases, with 17 bases spanning the gap. Germline V gives CDR1 KGHSH, CDR2 LQKENI. As DNA, the CDR3 is TGTGCCAGCTCTACCACCGACGGGGCCCACAATGAGCAGTTCTTC. It is translated as CASSTTDGAHNEQFF.

This chain connects TRBV12-3 or TRBV12-4 to TRBJ2-5; 8 nucleotides match TRBD2. The ends lost 7 bases at V and 2 bases at J; junction bases unmatched: 6. This CDR3 has 14 amino acids. CDR3 bases: TGTGCCAGCACGCGGACGGGGGGGCAAGAGACCCAGTACTTC. Its translation: CASTRTGGQETQYF.

This clonotype was detected ten times or more. This chain links TRBV4-2 with TRBJ2-7, with TRBD1 as a possible D gene (6 bases). The germline V and J ends were trimmed by 0 bases and 2 bases, with 11 bases remaining between them. The CDR3 is made up of 15 amino acids. The germline V gene encodes CDR1 LGHNA and CDR2 YNFKEQ. The CDR3 nucleotides read TGTGCCAGCAGCCAAGACAGGGACACTACCTACGAGCAGTACTTC. This sequence encodes CASSQDRDTTYEQYF.

The chain is built from TRBV5-5 and TRBJ2-2; 9 positions agree with TRBD1. The germline V gene encodes CDR1 SGHKS and CDR2 YYEKEE (reference sequence). This CDR3 comprises 15 residues. Germline trimming cut 4 bases from V and 4 bases from J; bases unmatched to any gene: 5. CDR3 loop: CASSHRGPGTGELFF. Written as DNA, the CDR3 is TGTGCCAGCAGCCACAGGGGGCCGGGCACCGGGGAGCTGTTTTTT.

This chain connects TRBV10-1 to TRBJ1-1, with D possibly matching TRBD1 (6 bases). From germline, CDR1 is WNHNN and CDR2 SYGVQD (reference sequence). V lost 2 bases, J lost 1 base, and 14 bases lay in between. The CDR3 is made up of 16 amino acids. The CDR3 is CASSEPGGGRNTEAFF. The CDR3 DNA reads TGCGCCAGCAGTGAGCCGGGGGGCGGGAGGAACACTGAAGCTTTCTTT.

The table lists this clonotype with a few counts. The chain combines TRBV27 with TRBJ2-3, with unresolved D. The germline gives CDR1 MNHEY, CDR2 SMNVEV (reference sequence). Between the trimmed V and J ends, which lost 9 bases and 2 bases, there was a span of 9 bases. The CDR3 is made up of 12 amino acids. CDR3 in amino acids: CASSHTTDTQYF. The CDR3 DNA sequence: TGTGCCAGTTCCCATACCACAGATACGCAGTATTTT.